This entry describes one T cell receptor (beta chain). This clonotype has a handful of counts. Its antigen remains unidentified. No much larger clone exists at a distance of one base, and base qualities are not known. Per the publication, the time point label means: persistent/refractory GD, antithyroid drugs over 5 years with positive TRAb. For both TCR sequencing and RNA sequencing, RNA was extracted from PBMCs in TRIzol. Graves' disease was diagnosed according to American Thyroid Association guidelines. Patients were recruited from an endocrinology department in Xi'an, China. From each patient, 7.5 to 9.5 milliliters of peripheral blood was collected into an EDTA anticoagulant tube. Ficoll Paque Plus density gradient separation was used to isolate PBMCs, and no further T cell sorting was performed. An Agilent 2100 Bioanalyzer and agarose gel were used to check RNA quality, and a NanoDrop 2000 was used to measure RNA concentration.

The CDR3 numbers 13 residues from cysteine through phenylalanine. The read is trimmed to its CDR3 DNA, 39 bases read in frame from base 1. A distance of 13 bases separates the germline ends of V and J, which lose 4 bases and 6 bases respectively. CDR1 SQVTM and CDR2 ANQGSEA are derived from the germline V gene. Libraries were constructed by multiplex PCR. Data came from an Illumina HiSeq 4000. To build TCR beta libraries, CDR3 regions were amplified by Arm-PCR using iRepertoire HTBI primers. Before sequencing, the PCR products underwent gel purification. Turning to the authors' computational methods: Across samples, roughly 60 TRBV and 14 TRBJ segments were identified and used for gene usage analysis of CDR3 amino acid clonotypes. COPE and FqMerger were used to merge the filtered high-quality paired reads into contigs. BLAST was used to align contigs to IMGT TRBV, TRBD and TRBJ reference genes, and CDR3 was defined according to IMGT. Any clonotype with a frequency above 0.1% was classified as a highly expanded clone. Shannon entropy was used to measure repertoire diversity, and the Gini coefficient was used to measure V-J evenness. A clonotype was considered public if more than one individual shared it. TCRdb redid the processing of the public reads, applying fastp at Q25 and MiXCR, and retained in-frame beta chains. Entries are consolidated by CDR3 protein sequence, retaining the most common genes and DNA. What appears here as the V and J calls and clone size reflects TCRdb's work, not the paper's. This sample lists roughly 490,000 distinct CDR3 sequences; about 20% were detected once. The leading ten clones occupy under 15% of the sample.

The data are from a study of regulatory T cells in long-lasting Graves disease (dated by TCRdb to the early 2020s). Context from the whole study: Persistent Graves' disease meant more than 5 years of antithyroid drug treatment with TSH receptor autoantibodies that stayed positive. TCR sequencing covered 13 persistent and about 20 newly diagnosed Graves' disease patients, approximately 33 samples in total. Persistent Graves' disease patients in the clinical cohort had taken antithyroid drugs for roughly ten years on average. The study took place in China and was registered as a clinical trial. Patients with persistent Graves' disease were compared with patients with newly diagnosed Graves' disease using TCR sequencing and RNA sequencing of peripheral blood.

Overall results and qualifications from the work: TRBV28, TRBJ1-2 and TRBJ2-5 were preferentially used in persistent disease, while TRBV20-1 and TRBJ2-1 were favored in newly diagnosed disease. Only the TCR beta chain was sequenced and analyzed. Compared with newly diagnosed patients, persistent Graves' disease patients had lower TCR Shannon entropy and fewer highly expanded clones, which suggests clonal expansion. As a limitation, the authors acknowledged that the small sample size may reduce accuracy. Peripheral blood alone was examined, since thyroid tissue, which constituted the primary lesion, could not be accessed. Patients with persistent disease shared more public clonotypes (approximately 2,500) than newly diagnosed patients did (roughly 970).

This chain is built from TRBV29-1 and TRBJ1-5; there is no confident call for the D gene. The sequenced sample was peripheral blood mononuclear cells (PBMCs), obtained when the disease was refractory, from a patient treated with antithyroid drugs. The TCR comes from a female donor with Graves disease. The DNA sequence is TGCAGCGTTGTTTCAGGAGCGGGTCAGCCCCAGCATTTT. The translation is CSVVSGAGQPQHF.